This T cell receptor beta chain was profiled in a study of shared clonotypes between healthy human individuals. Study summary: Those who served as donors were a couple of women and a few men between the ages of 18 and 49.

Overall study results and limits: Sampling involved blood alone; tissue repertoires likely differ.

Note on this clone: Its antigen is as yet unknown.

Donors comprised only Caucasian adults living in Nashville, Tennessee. Unsorted PBMC DNA went through sequencing on ten immunoSEQ deep assay plates. Sequenced by immunoSEQ multiplex PCR; TCRdb stores in-frame clones only, minus some. The data show around 500,000 clones, over 75% seen once. Germline-derived CDR1 and CDR2 are MNHEY and SVGAGI. Trimming shortened V by 0 bases and J by 0 bases, and 12 bases separated the two germline ends. The CDR3 totals 16 residues. This TCR derives from a woman aged 40 to 50 in good health. Some clones in this sample may be carry-over from other donors' samples. Sequences were obtained from PBMCs. The V gene is TRBV6-5, the J gene TRBJ2-7; D tentatively reads TRBD1 or TRBD2 (5 bases each). CDR3 in amino acids: CASSYSGQGVSYEQYF. The DNA of the CDR3 is TGTGCCAGCAGTTACTCGGGCCAGGGAGTCTCCTACGAGCAGTACTTC.